This T cell receptor (beta chain) was sequenced during a study of T cell responses to AZD1222 COVID-19 vaccine (dated by TCRdb to 2020 to 2022). For context, the study as a whole: Because spike-specific TCR depth and breadth did not differ between the two schedules, AZD1222 recipients who got a second dose at roughly 4 weeks were pooled with those who got a second dose at roughly 12 weeks. TCR sequencing was performed for about 240 trial participants, of whom 207 were given two doses of AZD1222 and 26 were given two doses of MenACWY control vaccine. Trial participants were enrolled by age into subgroups of 18-55, 56-69 and 70-plus years, and about 150, 27 and 61 TCR-sequenced participants, respectively, were included in these subgroups.

Taken from cysteine to phenylalanine, the CDR3 has 14 residues. Only CDR3 DNA remains: 42 bases, in frame from the first base. CDR1 and CDR2 are drawn from the germline V gene: SNHLY, FYNNEI. At the junction V is shortened by 6 bases and J by 6 bases, with 15 bases in between. Overall study results and their limits: Spike-specific TCR breadth and depth rose significantly after two AZD1222 doses compared with day 0 and with MenACWY recipients. In the small 56-69-year group, the increase in depth fell short of significance, most likely because of low power. No day 14 peak-response samples were available, so repertoires were characterized only after the peak T cell response. The whole spike protein was spanned by vaccine-associated CD4 TCRs, and dominant responses were seen in regions 160-218 and 743-854. Conclusions about previously exposed vaccinees are limited, since just 5 or 6 AZD1222 recipients were seropositive for SARS-CoV-2 at baseline. Most participants were white British and females outnumbered males, and the authors suggested that clonal diversity may have been underestimated. Nearly half of unique spike-specific TCRs reportedly recognized epitopes outside regions mutated in the B.1.351 and B.1.1.7 variants.

The CDR3 regions of human TCRbeta chains were analyzed by immunosequencing. The original methods were these. Repertoire TCRs were checked for matches against a reference library of SARS-CoV-2-specific TCRs that had been generated using the MIRA antigen-specificity platform. Breadth was defined as the fraction of unique TCRs that were SARS-CoV-2-associated. Depth was defined as the fraction of total T cells that were SARS-CoV-2-associated. Using the MIRA data, every spike-specific TCR was mapped to the spike region that the TCR reacted to and assigned to either a CD4 or a CD8 class. Log10-transformed breadth and depth values were compared by one-way ANOVA with Sidak's multiple comparisons tests. TCRdb holds this immuneACCESS table with in-frame rearrangements only. Some clones are missing; in checked studies, unresolved V genes explain under half, and the rest has no known cause. V and J calls and clone size are given by that table; D and trimming were obtained from the DNA. This sample lists some 200,000 clones; around 92% were detected once. The top ten constitute about 9.4% of the sample.

In light of the paper, this sample's time point label describes: baseline before first vaccination. The vaccinee samples were drawn from two UK trials, COV001 and COV002, one of which was a single-blind randomized controlled phase 2/3 trial testing AZD1222 (ChAdOx1 nCoV-19) in healthy adults. For TCRbeta chain sequencing, PBMC samples were collected from trial participants at day 0 and at day 28 after the second dose. Points on this clone: There is no known antigen for this receptor. Base qualities are not at hand, and no much larger clone is one base apart.

This sample comprised peripheral blood, obtained on day 0 of AZD1222 vaccination. This TCR was sampled from an adult in good health. The sequence joins TRBV2 to TRBJ1-5; the best D guess is TRBD1, with 6 bases matching. The sequenced DNA is TGTGCCAGCAGCCTACAGGGCCCCGGTCAGCCCCAGCATTTT. It codes for CASSLQGPGQPQHF.